This entry lists 9 T cell receptor beta chains sequenced from one sample in a study of blood T cells in healthy people across ages. Together with a sample-barcoded 5' primer, a J-beta primer mix was included in a second PCR lasting about 7 to 12 cycles. MiXCR, run by TCRdb on the 5' RACE reads, gives a single entry per CDR3 protein. The table records around 700,000 distinct CDR3 sequences, 20% to 25% of them present only once. The same specimen was also included in a second study, on T cells of mothers and their children.

Sequencing input: blood. The source is a boy younger than 18 in good health.

The chain has TRBV20-1 and TRBJ2-5; a weak D match, TRBD1 (5 bases). Between the trimmed V and J ends, which lost 6 bases and 6 bases, there was a span of 20 bases. Germline V gene lookup returns CDR1 DFQATT and CDR2 SNEGSKA (reference sequence). The CDR3 is 14 amino acids. The CDR3 reads CSAQGRVRSQTQYF. The CDR3, as DNA: TGCAGTGCCCAGGGCAGGGTGCGTTCCCAGACCCAGTACTTC.

On this clonotype: Its ends do not fully match the called genes, so a read error is possible. The chain carries TRBV20-1 and TRBJ1-1; D not resolved. CDR3 length equals 16 residues. Germline CDR1 reads DFQATT; CDR2 reads SNEGSKA (reference sequence). The CDR3 nucleotides read TGTAGTGCTAGGGTTTGGCAGTCAGGAATGAACACTGAAGCTTTCTTT. Protein sequence: CSARVWQSGMNTEAFF.

This clonotype was seen only a few times. The chain links TRBV7-3 to TRBJ2-1; D possibly matches TRBD1 or TRBD2 (5 bases each). Deletions cut 5 bases from V and 6 bases from J, with 11 bases between. Germline loops: CDR1 SGHTA, CDR2 FQGTGA. The CDR3 is made up of 13 amino acids. CDR3 amino acids: CASSLGTVNEQFF. CDR3 DNA: TGTGCCAGCAGCCTAGGGACCGTCAATGAGCAGTTCTTC.

V usage is TRBV7-8 and J usage is TRBJ2-7; D is possibly TRBD1 (5 bases). Trimming cost V 2 bases and J 3 bases, with 17 bases left between them. Germline lookup yields CDR1 SGHVS and CDR2 FQNEAQ. The CDR3 consists of 16 residues. This CDR3 reads CASSLIEETEYYEQYF. The DNA of the CDR3 is TGTGCCAGCAGCTTAATCGAGGAGACAGAATACTACGAGCAGTACTTC.

The rearrangement joins TRBV6-2 or TRBV6-3 to TRBJ1-2; TRBD1 matches at 8 bases. The CDR3 contains 15 residues. Per germline, CDR1 MNHEY and CDR2 SVGEGT. V was clipped by 6 bases and J by 3 bases; unmatched bases: 9. The CDR3 DNA reads TGTGCCAGCAGCCGCGAATCGACAGGGGACTATGGCTACACCTTC. This sequence encodes CASSRESTGDYGYTF.

This rearrangement joins TRBV10-3 to TRBJ2-5, with 7 positions matching TRBD2. The last part of the DNA fits TRBJ2-7 better; the J call may be wrong. The CDR3 has 14 residues. CDR1 and CDR2 (germline): ENHRY, SYGVKD. The CDR3 DNA is TGTGCCATCAGTGGGGAGGGTGGGTCCTACGAGCAGTACTTC. Amino acid sequence: CAISGEGGSYEQYF.

This clonotype was observed a few times. This sequence joins TRBV27 and TRBJ2-6; D unclear. Trimming removed 8 bases from V and 0 bases from J, with 8 bases in between. This CDR3 region has 14 residues. The germline CDR1 and CDR2 sequences are MNHEY and SMNVEV (reference sequence). The CDR3 DNA is TGTGCCAGCCAGTCGCGCTCTGGGGCCAACGTCCTGACTTTC. This gives the protein CASQSRSGANVLTF.

This rearrangement joins TRBV7-2 to TRBJ2-7; 8 bases are a match to TRBD2. Germline trimming cut 3 bases from V and 2 bases from J; bases unmatched to any gene: 3. Germline lookup yields CDR1 SGHTA and CDR2 FQGNSA. The CDR3 contains 14 residues. As DNA, the CDR3 is TGTGCCAGCAGCTTTAGCGGGGAACCCTACGAGCAGTACTTC. Translation: CASSFSGEPYEQYF.

J is TRBJ2-5 and V is TRBV27; D remains ambiguous. The J call is in doubt because the DNA end fits TRBJ2-1 better. The CDR3 loop spans 14 amino acids. CDR1 and CDR2 (germline): MNHEY, SMNVEV (reference sequence). The CDR3 bases are TGTGCCAGCAGCCCATATGGGCAAGGGAATGAGCAGTTCTTC. Its protein product is CASSPYGQGNEQFF.